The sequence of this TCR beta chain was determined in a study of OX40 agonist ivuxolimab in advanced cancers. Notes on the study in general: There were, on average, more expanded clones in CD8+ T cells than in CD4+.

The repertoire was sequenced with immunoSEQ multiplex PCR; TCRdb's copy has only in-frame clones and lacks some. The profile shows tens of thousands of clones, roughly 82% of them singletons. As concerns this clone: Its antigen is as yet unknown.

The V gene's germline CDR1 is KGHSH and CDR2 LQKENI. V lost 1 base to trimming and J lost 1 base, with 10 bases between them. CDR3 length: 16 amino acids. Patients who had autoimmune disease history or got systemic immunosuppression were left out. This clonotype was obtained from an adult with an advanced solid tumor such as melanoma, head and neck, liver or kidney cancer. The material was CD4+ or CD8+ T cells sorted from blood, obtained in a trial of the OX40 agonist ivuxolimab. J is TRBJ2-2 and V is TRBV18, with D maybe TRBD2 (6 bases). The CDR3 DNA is TGTGCCAGCTCACCACTTTACGGGGGGAACACCGGGGAGCTGTTTTTT. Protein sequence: CASSPLYGGNTGELFF.